The 10 T cell receptor beta chains reported below all come from one sample, sequenced in a study of cytomegalovirus exposure and HLA in healthy donors. The PCR had 60 Vbeta and 13 Jbeta primers. Repertoires were generated with immunoSEQ multiplex PCR, while TCRdb's copy carries only in-frame clones and drops some. This sample carries roughly 130,000 clones, 88% of them seen once, and the ten largest clones take around 0.5%. Sequenced input: PBMCs. These receptors all stem from a woman between 40 and 55 years old in good health and CMV-seronegative.

The chain recombines TRBV5-1 with TRBJ2-5; 10 bases map to TRBD1. V dropped 4 bases and J dropped 2; count of bases not matched to a gene: 5. The CDR3 loop spans 15 amino acids. Germline CDR1 is SGHRS and CDR2 is YFSETQ. The CDR3 here is CASSQGQGGQETQYF. The DNA for the CDR3 is TGCGCCAGCAGCCAAGGACAGGGGGGGCAAGAGACCCAGTACTTC.

This CDR3 reads CASSYSTAGNTEAFF. For the CDR3, the DNA is TGTGCCAGCAGTTACTCGACGGCGGGGAACACTGAAGCTTTCTTT. This sequence joins TRBV6-6 and TRBJ1-1; D gene unclear. The germline V gene encodes CDR1 MNHNY and CDR2 SVGAGI (reference sequence). Trimming stripped 0 bases from V and 1 base from J, with 9 bases between. The CDR3 length is 15 residues.

The chain uses TRBV6-1 and TRBJ2-2; tentatively, D is TRBD2 (5 bases). The germline V gene encodes CDR1 MNHNS and CDR2 SASEGT. The CDR3 sequence is 13 residues long. V lost 7 bases and J lost 7, with 13 bases in between. The CDR3 sequence: CASTGELDGELFF. CDR3 DNA: TGTGCCAGCACCGGGGAGCTGGACGGGGAGCTGTTTTTT.

The gene calls are TRBV7-9 and TRBJ2-5, with D perhaps matching TRBD2 (6 bases). The closer fit of TRBJ2-7 to the DNA end suggests the J call may be wrong. The germline V gene encodes CDR1 SEHNR and CDR2 FQNEAQ (reference sequence). This CDR3 spans 15 amino acids. For the CDR3, the DNA is TGTGCCAGCAGCTTACGCGGGACGGAAGGGAGCGAGCAGTACTTC. Protein sequence: CASSLRGTEGSEQYF.

This chain joins TRBV10-1 and TRBJ2-7; a weak D match, TRBD2 (6 bases). Germline CDR1 reads WNHNN; CDR2 reads SYGVQD (reference sequence). Trimming took 6 bases from V and 6 from J, leaving 15 bases between them. CDR3 length equals 13 residues. The CDR3 DNA sequence: TGCGCCAGCAGCGCTACTAGGGGAGGCGAGCAGTACTTC. This sequence encodes CASSATRGGEQYF.

As to this clone: One junction end disagrees with the germline gene, perhaps due to a read error. V and J are TRBV5-1 and TRBJ2-2; D perhaps matches TRBD1 (6 bases). The germline V gene encodes CDR1 SGHRS and CDR2 YFSETQ. CDR3 length: 13 residues. This chain's CDR3 is CVSKGVNTGELFF. CDR3 nucleotide sequence: TGCGTCAGCAAGGGGGTGAACACCGGGGAGCTGTTTTTT.

V gene TRBV11-3 combines with J gene TRBJ2-7; D unresolved. The CDR3 has 14 amino acids. V lost 2 bases and J lost 1, with 9 bases in between. Germline CDR1 is SGHNT and CDR2 is YENEEA. This CDR3 is CASSLLSGSYEQYF. As DNA, the CDR3 is TGTGCCAGCAGCTTATTATCCGGTTCCTACGAGCAGTACTTC.

This sequence joins TRBV9 and TRBJ2-5, with 10 bases that match TRBD2. Trimming removed 4 bases from V and 1 base from J; junction bases left unmatched: 1. Looked up from germline, CDR1 is SGDLS and CDR2 is YYNGEE. The CDR3 spans 14 residues. CDR3 amino acids: CASSRTSGQETQYF. In nucleotides, the CDR3 is TGTGCCAGCAGCAGGACTAGCGGCCAAGAGACCCAGTACTTC.

This clone has only one observation. CDR3: CASSQLAGGGRGQFF. CDR3 sequence (DNA): TGTGCCAGCAGCCAACTAGCGGGAGGTGGCAGGGGGCAGTTCTTC. V and J are TRBV5-6 and TRBJ2-1; TRBD2 matches 12 bases. V was pared by 4 bases and J by 12 bases, with 11 bases of the junction left unmatched. The CDR3 has 15 residues. Germline CDR1 SGHDT, CDR2 YYEEEE.

V and J are TRBV27 and TRBJ2-7, with 12 bases matching TRBD1. V lost 4 bases and J lost 3; bases outside the gene matches: 7. This CDR3 comprises 16 residues. Germline CDR1 and CDR2: MNHEY and SMNVEV (reference sequence). The DNA for the CDR3 is TGTGCCAGCAGTTCGGACCGGGACAGGGGGCGCTACGAGCAGTACTTC. This encodes CASSSDRDRGRYEQYF.